What follows describes a single T cell receptor (beta chain). The data stem from a study of T-cell reconstitution after alpha-beta-depleted transplantation in children. Construction of the TCRbeta library involved unique molecular identifiers. TCRdb reanalysed the PCR reads using MiXCR and keeps one entry per CDR3 protein. The sample lists about 690,000 distinct CDR3 sequences, roughly 15% occurring once. Germline V CDR1 and CDR2: SNHLY, FYNNEI. The CDR3 runs 14 residues. Trimming removed 8 bases at V and 0 bases at J, with 13 bases between. Sequenced material: PBMCs from the stem cell graft donor, taken from the stem cell graft. The genes are TRBV2 and TRBJ1-1; no clear D. The origin of this receptor is a human donor who donated a stem cell graft to a child with acute myeloid leukemia. Written as DNA, the CDR3 is TGTGCCAGCGGAGAACGGCGGCTGAACACTGAAGCTTTCTTT. It is translated as CASGERRLNTEAFF.